This T cell receptor (beta chain) stems from a study of CXCR3-negative and CXCR3-positive naive CD8 T cells. Study results and caveats: The study inferred TCR strength from TRB CDR3 properties and found comparable surface CD5 between naive subsets.

CD45RO-CCR7+CD27+CD95- characterized naive CD8+ T cells. Preparation of TRB cDNA libraries relied on 5' RACE carrying UMI labels. TCRdb re-called the 5' RACE reads; every CDR3 protein appears as one record, without DNA. The ten top clones account for approximately 1.1%, within a sample of fewer than 95,000 distinct CDR3 sequences. Worth noting for this clonotype: Its antigen is currently unknown.

CDR1 and CDR2 from the germline V gene are MNHEY and SVGAGI. The CDR3 runs 13 residues. The TCR sequence derives from a human donor in good health. Some clones in this sample may be carry-over from other donors' samples. The V call is TRBV6-5, the J call TRBJ1-1. The sample comprised naive CXCR3- CD8+ T cells from blood. Indicated subset: CD45RO-CCR7+CD27+CD95- naive CD8+ T cells lacking CXCR3 (TNR3-). The CDR3 sequence is CASSYDPENEAFF.